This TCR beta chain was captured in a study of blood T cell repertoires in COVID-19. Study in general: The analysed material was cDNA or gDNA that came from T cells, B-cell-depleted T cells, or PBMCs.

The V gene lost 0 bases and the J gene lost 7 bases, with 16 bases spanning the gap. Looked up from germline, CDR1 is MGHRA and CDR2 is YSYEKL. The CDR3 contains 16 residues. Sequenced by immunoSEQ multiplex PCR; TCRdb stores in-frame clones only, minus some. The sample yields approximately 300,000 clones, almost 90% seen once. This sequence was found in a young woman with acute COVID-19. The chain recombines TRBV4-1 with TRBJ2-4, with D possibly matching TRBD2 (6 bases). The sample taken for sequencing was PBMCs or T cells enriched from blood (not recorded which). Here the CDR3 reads CASSQEHGRDVNIQYF. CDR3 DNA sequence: TGCGCCAGCAGCCAAGAGCACGGGAGAGATGTGAACATTCAGTACTTC.